The 15 T cell receptor beta chains in this list originate from one sample, sequenced in a study of T cell responses to AZD1222 COVID-19 vaccine (dated by TCRdb to the early 2020s). The library was built by means of the immunoSEQ multiplex PCR assay. TCRdb took this table from immuneACCESS and kept in-frame rearrangements with V and J called. Such tables lack part of the clones; where checked against another copy, unresolved V genes explain under half of the gap, and the rest is unexplained. The sample contains approximately 170,000 clones, approximately 89% of them found a single time. The top ten constitute about 4.5% of the sample. In light of the paper, this sample's time point label describes: baseline before first vaccination. Specimen: peripheral blood, collected on day 0 of AZD1222 vaccination. The source is an adult in good health.

The chain has TRBV5-1 and TRBJ2-1; 9 nucleotides agree with TRBD2. The trim removed 0 bases at V and 3 bases at J, leaving 7 bases unmatched. The germline V gene has CDR1 SGHRS and CDR2 YFSETQ. The CDR3 covers 17 residues. The CDR3 bases are TGCGCCAGCAGCTTGGGCCTTCCTAGCGGGGTCTACAATGAGCAGTTCTTC. This gives the protein CASSLGLPSGVYNEQFF.

The chain is built from TRBV7-9 and TRBJ2-7; 7 bases line up with TRBD1. Germline trimming cut 2 bases from V and 4 bases from J; bases unmatched to any gene: 11. Germline CDR1 reads SEHNR; CDR2 reads FQNEAQ (reference sequence). The length of the CDR3 is 16 residues. The CDR3 nucleotides are TGTGCCAGCAGCTTACGGGCAGGGGGAGTAGTATACGAGCAGTACTTC. It specifies CASSLRAGGVVYEQYF.

The chain joins TRBV29-1 to TRBJ2-3; 10 nucleotides agree with TRBD2. The germline gives CDR1 SQVTM, CDR2 ANQGSEA. V trimming: 7 bases; J trimming: 2 bases; junction bases outside the gene matches: 15. The CDR3 runs 17 residues. This CDR3 is CSAVGLAIGGNTDTQYF. The CDR3 nucleotides are TGCAGCGCCGTGGGACTAGCGATAGGGGGAAACACAGATACGCAGTATTTT.

The chain is built from TRBV10-2 and TRBJ1-2; TRBD1 is a possible D gene (5 bases). Germline loops: CDR1 WSHSY, CDR2 SAAADI. The CDR3 runs 13 residues. The CDR3, as DNA: TGCGCAACCGTGGGGGGATCTAACTATGGCTACACCTTC. Translation gives CATVGGSNYGYTF.

This chain joins TRBV7-9 and TRBJ2-1; 9 bases are shared with TRBD2. Per germline, CDR1 SEHNR and CDR2 FQNEAQ (reference sequence). Unmatched junction bases numbered 15, after V lost 5 bases and J lost 10 bases. The CDR3 extends over 16 amino acids. The CDR3 DNA reads TGTGCCAGCAGCGCCCGTGGGCGCGGGAGGGCACAAGAGCAGTTCTTC. This translates into CASSARGRGRAQEQFF.

The J gene is TRBJ2-7, the V gene TRBV10-3; D is unclear. Germline V gives CDR1 ENHRY, CDR2 SYGVKD. V was cut by 4 bases and J by 4 bases, with 8 bases left in between. The CDR3 is 12 amino acids. This CDR3 is CAISASVYEQYF. Here the CDR3 DNA reads TGTGCCATCAGTGCATCGGTTTACGAGCAGTACTTC.

V usage is TRBV7-2 and J usage is TRBJ1-2, with 9 bases that match TRBD1. The germline V gene has CDR1 SGHTA and CDR2 FQGNSA. With 5 bases clipped from V and 1 base from J, the junction kept 5 bases outside the gene matches. CDR3 size: 15 residues. The CDR3 DNA is TGTGCCAGCAGCGATGGACAGGGGATTAACTATGGCTACACCTTC. Encoded protein: CASSDGQGINYGYTF.

The V call is TRBV4-3, the J call TRBJ1-1, with D uncertain. Trimming took 1 base from V and 4 from J, leaving 7 bases between them. Germline V CDR1 and CDR2: LGHNA, YSLEER. The CDR3 has 13 amino acids. This chain's CDR3 is CASSQGRGTEAFF. CDR3 in DNA: TGCGCCAGCAGCCAAGGACGGGGCACTGAAGCTTTCTTT.

This chain links TRBV7-9 with TRBJ1-5; weak D call: TRBD1 (5 bases). Germline CDR1 and CDR2: SEHNR and FQNEAQ (reference sequence). V was cut by 5 bases and J by 9 bases, with 11 bases left in between. The CDR3 contains 12 residues. This chain's CDR3 is CASSLSGGPQHF. The CDR3 coding sequence is TGTGCCAGCAGCCTCAGTGGGGGGCCCCAGCATTTT.

The rearrangement joins TRBV29-1 to TRBJ1-3; no definite D call. Between the trimmed V and J ends, which lost 3 bases and 4 bases, there was a span of 13 bases. This CDR3 comprises 14 residues. Germline assignment: CDR1 SQVTM and CDR2 ANQGSEA. CDR3 in amino acids: CSVDLGTGGNTIYF. The DNA for the CDR3 is TGCAGCGTTGATTTGGGTACTGGAGGAAACACCATATATTTT.

This chain joins TRBV3-1 (or the pseudogene TRBV3-2) and TRBJ1-4, with D possibly being TRBD1 (6 bases). CDR1 LGHDT and CDR2 YNNKEL come from the germline V gene (reference sequence). The germline V and J ends were trimmed by 6 bases and 8 bases, with 19 bases remaining between them. The CDR3 extends over 15 amino acids. The CDR3 protein is CASSKYREGKEKLFF. As DNA, the CDR3 is TGTGCCAGCAGTAAATACAGGGAGGGAAAAGAAAAACTGTTTTTT.

The V gene is TRBV29-1, the J gene TRBJ2-3, with 14 bases lining up with TRBD2. Trimming at V came to 1 base and at J to 12 bases, leaving 12 bases not matched to a gene. CDR3 length equals 16 residues. The germline V gene encodes CDR1 SQVTM and CDR2 ANQGSEA. The CDR3 sequence: CSVEGLAGGQQRYQYF. In DNA form, the CDR3 reads TGCAGCGTTGAAGGACTAGCGGGAGGGCAGCAACGCTACCAGTATTTT.

The CDR3 is CASSPIRDNEQFF. In DNA, the CDR3 is TGTGCCAGCTCACCAATAAGAGACAATGAGCAGTTCTTC. The gene calls are TRBV18 and TRBJ2-1; unclear D gene. The germline CDR1 and CDR2 sequences are KGHSH and LQKENI. This CDR3 comprises 13 residues. Trimming left V 2 bases short and J 5 bases short, with 7 bases between.

J is TRBJ2-7 and V is TRBV5-1; 12 nucleotides agree with TRBD2. The V gene's germline CDR1 is SGHRS and CDR2 YFSETQ. The trim removed 4 bases at V and 6 bases at J, leaving 5 bases unmatched. CDR3 length: 14 amino acids. CDR3 nucleotides: TGCGCCAGCAGCCTACTAGCGGGAGGCGGCGAGCAGTACTTC. Its translation is CASSLLAGGGEQYF.

J is TRBJ2-7 and V is TRBV6-5, with 9 positions matching TRBD1. V was pared by 3 bases and J by 5 bases, with 8 bases of the junction left unmatched. The CDR3 covers 15 residues. Germline CDR1 reads MNHEY; CDR2 reads SVGAGI. The CDR3: CASSYQPGTGNEQYF. Written as DNA, the CDR3 is TGTGCCAGCAGTTATCAGCCCGGGACAGGGAACGAGCAGTACTTC.